Shown below are 26 T cell receptor beta chains from a single sample sequenced in a study of cytomegalovirus exposure and HLA in healthy donors. PCR employed 60 Vbeta and 13 Jbeta primers. Using immunoSEQ multiplex PCR, the repertoire was profiled, and TCRdb retains in-frame clones only, with some absent. Of 180,000 or so clones listed, approximately 80% are singletons. Material for sequencing was PBMCs. These receptors were collected from a woman aged 18-35 years in good health and CMV-seropositive.

The V and J genes are TRBV28 and TRBJ1-4; D is unclear. The CDR3 runs 12 residues. Germline lookup yields CDR1 MDHEN and CDR2 SYDVKM. V was pared by 6 bases and J by 6 bases, with 8 bases between. The CDR3 DNA is TGTGCCAGCAGATATTCGGATGAAAAACTGTTTTTT. The encoded protein is CASRYSDEKLFF.

The chain has TRBV7-9 and TRBJ2-3, with unresolved D. Trimming took off 5 bases at V and 6 bases at J, with 9 bases between the two ends. CDR3 size: 12 residues. Germline V CDR1 and CDR2: SEHNR, FQNEAQ (reference sequence). CDR3 protein: CASSRLADTQYF. Written as DNA, the CDR3 is TGTGCCAGCAGCCGGTTAGCTGATACGCAGTATTTT.

This clone was observed a few times. This chain connects TRBV4-1 to TRBJ2-1, with TRBD1 identical over 7 bases. Germline V gives CDR1 MGHRA, CDR2 YSYEKL. V lost 0 bases to trimming and J lost 6 bases; unmatched junction nucleotides: 17. This CDR3 region has 19 residues. This CDR3 is CASSQDPPERDRGGNEQFF. The CDR3 region has the DNA TGCGCCAGCAGCCAAGACCCACCAGAGAGGGACAGAGGCGGCAATGAGCAGTTCTTC.

The chain couples TRBV7-2 to TRBJ2-7; D unresolved. The CDR3 sequence is 14 residues long. V lost 5 bases and J lost 0, with 11 bases in between. Germline assignment: CDR1 SGHTA and CDR2 FQGNSA. The CDR3 sequence is CASSPNLVSYEQYF. The CDR3 DNA is TGTGCCAGCAGCCCGAACTTAGTCTCCTACGAGCAGTACTTC.

This chain connects TRBV7-2 to TRBJ2-2; 7 bases line up with TRBD2. V shed 4 bases and J 3 bases; nucleotides not matched to a gene: 8. The CDR3 loop spans 16 amino acids. In germline, CDR1 is SGHTA, CDR2 FQGNSA. In nucleotides, the CDR3 is TGTGCCAGCAGCTCCCGGGCTAGCGGTTACACCGGGGAGCTGTTTTTT. Its translation is CASSSRASGYTGELFF.

The V and J genes are TRBV2 and TRBJ1-3; D is uncertain. Trimming pared 3 bases from V and 8 bases from J, leaving 11 bases between. The CDR3 extends over 13 amino acids. CDR1 and CDR2 from the germline V gene are SNHLY and FYNNEI. This chain's CDR3 is CASSERQTDTIYF. The CDR3 DNA reads as TGTGCCAGCAGTGAGAGACAAACAGACACCATATATTTT.

The chain carries TRBV27 and TRBJ1-1; 7 bases align to TRBD1. Germline CDR1 is MNHEY and CDR2 is SMNVEV (reference sequence). V gave up 5 bases and J gave up 8 bases; unmatched junction bases: 14. The length of the CDR3 is 15 residues. The CDR3 DNA reads as TGTGCCAGCAGTGCTCGGTTGTTGGGACAGAGAGAAGCTTTCTTT. Protein: CASSARLLGQREAFF.

This chain links TRBV6-5 with TRBJ2-7, with D uncertain. This CDR3 has 15 residues. Germline V gene sequence: CDR1 MNHEY, CDR2 SVGAGI. With 2 bases removed from V and 0 bases from J, the gap between germline ends came to 11 bases. CDR3 sequence reads: CASSYGFDTSYEQYF. CDR3 nucleotide sequence: TGTGCCAGCAGTTACGGATTTGACACCTCCTACGAGCAGTACTTC.

This clone was seen a single time. V usage is TRBV5-6 and J usage is TRBJ2-1; TRBD2 aligns across 8 bases. CDR3 length: 15 residues. Germline CDR1 is SGHDT and CDR2 is YYEEEE. The J segment lost 4 bases and the V segment lost 5 bases, leaving 8 bases of the junction unmatched. The CDR3 spells CASSRAGGPYNEQFF. The CDR3 DNA reads as TGTGCCAGCAGTAGGGCGGGGGGCCCTTACAATGAGCAGTTCTTC.

The chain joins TRBV7-2 to TRBJ1-6; D perhaps matches TRBD1 (6 bases). Germline V gives CDR1 SGHTA, CDR2 FQGNSA. The CDR3 is 18 residues long. V lost 1 base, J lost 7 bases, and 20 bases lay in between. CDR3 residues: CASSLGWRGGTSNSPLHF. The CDR3 DNA reads as TGTGCCAGCAGCTTAGGGTGGCGGGGGGGGACATCCAATTCACCCCTCCACTTT.

The chain employs TRBV12-2 and TRBJ2-7; the DNA was not used to check the table's D call, TRBD1. TRBV12-2 represents a pseudogene. This CDR3 contains 15 residues. CDR3 sequence: CASRLGAGVSYEQYF. The CDR3 coding sequence is TGTGCAAGTCGCTTAGGGGCAGGGGTGTCCTACGAGCAGTACTTC.

This chain uses TRBV29-1 with TRBJ2-7; perhaps TRBD2 as D (7 bases). The germline gives CDR1 SQVTM, CDR2 ANQGSEA. This CDR3 spans 15 amino acids. The CDR3 DNA is TGCAGTGTCCGGGGAAAACCGACGGGGGGCGACGAGCAGTACTTC. It specifies CSVRGKPTGGDEQYF.

The CDR3 here is CASSDRGHQPQHF. DNA of the CDR3: TGTGCCAGCAGTGACAGGGGCCATCAGCCCCAGCATTTT. The chain joins TRBV2 to TRBJ1-5; TRBD1 might be the D (6 bases). This CDR3 has 13 residues. The V gene's germline CDR1 is SNHLY and CDR2 FYNNEI. The V gene lost 3 bases and the J gene lost 5 bases, with 8 bases spanning the gap.

The chain links TRBV4-2 to TRBJ2-3; D is perhaps TRBD1 (5 bases). Trimming took 4 bases from V and 6 from J, leaving 14 bases between them. This CDR3 spans 14 amino acids. The germline gives CDR1 LGHNA, CDR2 YNFKEQ. The CDR3 region is CASSPPYKGDTQYF. The CDR3 DNA follows: TGTGCCAGCAGCCCGCCTTATAAGGGGGATACGCAGTATTTT.

This chain uses TRBV19 with TRBJ1-2; 9 bases are shared with TRBD1. Trimming cost V 5 bases and J 6 bases; bases outside gene matches: 4. The CDR3 runs to 13 residues. Per the germline V gene, CDR1 is LNHDA and CDR2 is SQIVND (reference sequence). The CDR3 spells CASSYRGRDGYTF. In DNA, the CDR3 is TGTGCCAGTAGTTACAGGGGGCGCGATGGCTACACCTTC.

This clone has more than one count but fewer than ten. At one end, the junction sequence differs from germline, possibly due to a read error. The V gene is TRBV28, the J gene TRBJ2-6, with D possibly TRBD1 on 6 matching bases. CDR1 is MDHEN and CDR2 is SYDVKM in the germline V gene. The CDR3 has 17 residues. CDR3 in DNA: TGTGCCAGCAGTGCCTTTGGACAGTTCTCTGGGGCCAACGGCCTGACTTTC. Protein: CASSAFGQFSGANGLTF.

This chain links TRBV18 with TRBJ2-3; TRBD1 matches 7 bases. The V gene's germline CDR1 is KGHSH and CDR2 LQKENI. The CDR3 is made up of 15 amino acids. V lost 3 bases to trimming and J lost 3 bases; unmatched junction nucleotides: 6. CDR3 amino acids: CASSPRQTGTDTQYF. CDR3 sequence (DNA): TGTGCCAGCTCACCCCGACAGACAGGGACAGATACGCAGTATTTT.

This clone was observed a handful of times. The chain has TRBV4-2 and TRBJ2-3; 9 nucleotides line up with TRBD2. The CDR3 extends over 15 amino acids. From germline, CDR1 is LGHNA and CDR2 YNFKEQ. V lost 3 bases to trimming and J lost 2 bases; unmatched junction nucleotides: 3. This chain's CDR3 is CASSQKRGDTDTQYF. The CDR3 DNA is TGTGCCAGCAGCCAGAAGCGGGGGGACACAGATACGCAGTATTTT.

The chain joins TRBV6-1 to TRBJ2-3; TRBD1 matches 10 bases. Germline V gene data show CDR1 as MNHNS and CDR2 as SASEGT. The CDR3 length is 14 residues. Unmatched junction bases numbered 1, after V lost 3 bases and J lost 4 bases. The CDR3 DNA sequence: TGTGCCAGCAGTGAGACAGGGGGCCCAGATACGCAGTATTTT. Its translation: CASSETGGPDTQYF.

The chain combines TRBV6-4 with TRBJ2-1; 15 bases align to TRBD2. The germline V gene has CDR1 MRHNA and CDR2 SNTAGT. The CDR3 has 17 residues. After removal of 4 bases from V and 8 bases from J, the junction contained 9 bases not matched to a gene. The CDR3 DNA is TGTGCCAGCAGTGTCTCGAAGGGACTAGCGGGGGGCTATGAGCAGTTCTTC. This translates into CASSVSKGLAGGYEQFF.

V is TRBV18 and J is TRBJ2-7; D is ambiguous. V was pared by 6 bases and J by 1 base, with 7 bases between. The CDR3 covers 12 residues. Germline CDR1 is KGHSH and CDR2 is LQKENI. For the CDR3, the DNA is TGTGCCAGCTCTCCATATTCCTACGAGCAGTACTTC. Translation gives CASSPYSYEQYF.

The table lists this clone with a count of one. The chain links TRBV10-3 to TRBJ1-3, with TRBD1 identical over 10 bases. J was trimmed by 8 bases and V by 7 bases; bases with no gene match: 5. There are 13 residues in the CDR3. CDR1 and CDR2 (germline): ENHRY, SYGVKD. CDR3 DNA: TGTGCCATCACCAGGGACAGGGGTCACACCATATATTTT. Translation gives CAITRDRGHTIYF.

This clone appeared a few times. The chain has TRBV18 and TRBJ2-4, with TRBD1 identical over 8 bases. Germline V CDR1 and CDR2: KGHSH, LQKENI. This CDR3 is built from 15 residues. With 8 bases clipped from V and 1 base from J, the junction kept 7 bases outside the gene matches. The CDR3 nucleotides read TGTGCCAGCGAGGACAGGGATTGGGCCAAAAACATTCAGTACTTC. Translation: CASEDRDWAKNIQYF.

This clone came up a few times. CDR3 loop: CAWSTGTEQYF. DNA for the CDR3: TGTGCCTGGAGTACGGGAACGGAGCAGTACTTC. The rearrangement links TRBV30 to TRBJ2-7; TRBD2 is a possible D gene (5 bases). This CDR3 contains 11 residues. Trimming took off 2 bases at V and 7 bases at J, with 9 bases between the two ends. Germline CDR1 is GTSNPN and CDR2 is SVGIG (reference sequence).

This clone showed up just a few times. The genes are TRBV6-5 and TRBJ2-2; 9 bases fit TRBD1. The germline gives CDR1 MNHEY, CDR2 SVGAGI. The CDR3 length is 12 residues. J was trimmed by 7 bases and V by 6 bases; bases with no gene match: 0. The DNA of the CDR3 is TGTGCCAGCAGGGACAGGGGCGGGGAGCTGTTTTTT. Translation gives CASRDRGGELFF.

This clone was recorded only once. This chain links TRBV18 with TRBJ2-2; 8 bases are shared with TRBD2. V dropped 1 base and J dropped 7; count of bases not matched to a gene: 8. Germline-derived CDR1 and CDR2 are KGHSH and LQKENI. The CDR3 runs to 16 residues. The CDR3 spells CASSPLAGTAGGELFF. CDR3 bases: TGTGCCAGCTCACCACTAGCGGGGACCGCAGGCGGGGAGCTGTTTTTT.